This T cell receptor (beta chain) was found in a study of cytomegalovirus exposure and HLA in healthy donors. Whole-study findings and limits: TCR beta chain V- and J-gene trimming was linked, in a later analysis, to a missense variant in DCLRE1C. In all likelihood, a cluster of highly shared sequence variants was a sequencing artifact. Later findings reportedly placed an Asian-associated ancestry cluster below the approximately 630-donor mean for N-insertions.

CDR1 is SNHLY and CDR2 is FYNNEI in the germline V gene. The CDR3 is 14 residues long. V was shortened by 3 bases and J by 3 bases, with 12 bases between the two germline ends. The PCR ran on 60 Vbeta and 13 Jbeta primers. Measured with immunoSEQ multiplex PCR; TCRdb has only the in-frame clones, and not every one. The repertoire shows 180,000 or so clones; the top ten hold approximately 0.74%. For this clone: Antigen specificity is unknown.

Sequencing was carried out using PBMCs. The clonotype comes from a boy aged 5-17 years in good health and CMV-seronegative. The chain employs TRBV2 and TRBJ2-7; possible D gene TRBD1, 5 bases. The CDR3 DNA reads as TGTGCCAGCAGTGAGCAGGGAAGGGACTACGAGCAGTACTTC. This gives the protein CASSEQGRDYEQYF.